This T cell receptor (beta chain) stems from a study of blood T cell repertoires in COVID-19. Whole-study context: COVID-19 samples, acute and convalescent, were from the United States, Italy and Spain. PBMCs, B-cell-depleted T cells, or T cells were the source of the cDNA or gDNA that made up the material.

Source study methods: Amplification with reference gene primers provided the estimates of nucleated cell counts. Assay used: immunoSEQ multiplex PCR; TCRdb lists only in-frame clones, some missing. V and J calls and clone size are given by that table; D and trimming were obtained from the DNA. The sample lists some 130,000 clones; approximately 90% were seen once. The CDR3 runs 16 residues. V lost 6 bases to trimming and J lost 4 bases; unmatched junction nucleotides: 13. In germline, CDR1 is MNHEY, CDR2 SVGEGT. Sequencing was performed on peripheral blood. The receptor was isolated from a man aged 50 or older with active or convalescent COVID-19. V and J are TRBV6-2 or TRBV6-3 and TRBJ2-7, with TRBD2 identical over 9 bases. The CDR3 region is CASSKLQGGRAYEQYF. The CDR3 DNA follows: TGTGCCAGCAGCAAGTTACAGGGCGGGAGGGCGTACGAGCAGTACTTC.